The sequence of this T cell receptor (beta chain) was determined in a study of blood T cell repertoires in COVID-19. Study information: The study drew acute and convalescent COVID-19 samples from the United States, Italy and Spain.

Some clones are missing from TCRdb's copy, which holds only in-frame ones; the method was immunoSEQ multiplex PCR. The repertoire holds approximately 190,000 clones, around four fifths seen once, with roughly 14% in the top ten. Trimming took 0 bases from V and 4 from J; bases not matched to a gene: 9. The CDR3 sequence is 17 residues long. From germline, CDR1 is SGHKS and CDR2 YYEKEE (reference sequence). This clonotype was obtained from a man younger than 45 with active or convalescent COVID-19. The rearrangement links TRBV5-5 to TRBJ1-4, with 7 bases aligning to TRBD1. The specimen was peripheral blood. The chain's CDR3 is CASSLGPDRAFNEKLFF. CDR3 coding DNA: TGTGCCAGCAGCTTGGGTCCCGACAGGGCCTTTAATGAAAAACTGTTTTTT.